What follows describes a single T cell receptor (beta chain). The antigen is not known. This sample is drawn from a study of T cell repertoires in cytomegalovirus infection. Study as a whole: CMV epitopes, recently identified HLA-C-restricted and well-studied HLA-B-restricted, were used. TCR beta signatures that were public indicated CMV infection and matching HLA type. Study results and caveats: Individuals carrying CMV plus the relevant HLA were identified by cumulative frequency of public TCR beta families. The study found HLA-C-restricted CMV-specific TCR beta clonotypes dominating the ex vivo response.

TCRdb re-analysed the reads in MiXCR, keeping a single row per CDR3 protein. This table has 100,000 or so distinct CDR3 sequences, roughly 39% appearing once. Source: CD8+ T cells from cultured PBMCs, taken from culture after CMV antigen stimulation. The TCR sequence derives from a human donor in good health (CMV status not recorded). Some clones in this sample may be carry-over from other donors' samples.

The CDR3 DNA is TGTGCCAGCAGCACTCGACAGGGCCCCTACGAGCAGTACTTC. This gives the protein CASSTRQGPYEQYF. The genes are TRBV7-2 and TRBJ2-7, with 7 bases aligning to TRBD1. The V and J ends lost 5 bases and 2 bases, in that order; junction bases with no gene match: 6. CDR1 and CDR2 from the germline V gene are SGHTA and FQGNSA. The CDR3 consists of 14 residues.